The 10 T cell receptor beta chains below were found in one sample sequenced in a study of T cell responses to AZD1222 COVID-19 vaccine. Only in-frame clones appear in the TCRdb table, and some are missing; sequencing was by immunoSEQ multiplex PCR. The repertoire consists of some 120,000 clones, with around nine tenths occurring once and the leading ten covering around 6%. Sequencing used peripheral blood, obtained on day 0 of AZD1222 vaccination. These receptors were taken from an adult in good health.

The V and J genes are TRBV6-2 or TRBV6-3 and TRBJ1-2; the D gene is possibly TRBD1 (6 bases). Germline V gene sequence: CDR1 MNHEY, CDR2 SVGEGT. V was clipped by 2 bases and J by 3 bases, with 10 bases between them. This CDR3 has 14 amino acids. CDR3 amino acids: CASSYEAGDYGYTF. The DNA for the CDR3 is TGTGCCAGCAGTTACGAGGCAGGGGACTATGGCTACACCTTC.

The chain joins TRBV29-1 to TRBJ2-7; 8 bases align to TRBD1. CDR1 is SQVTM, CDR2 ANQGSEA, per germline. Trimming removed 4 bases from V and 2 bases from J; junction bases left unmatched: 4. This CDR3 is built from 13 residues. This chain's CDR3 is CSVGGTGAYEQYF. The CDR3, as DNA: TGCAGCGTTGGAGGGACAGGAGCCTACGAGCAGTACTTC.

This clone was picked up one time. The V gene is TRBV9, the J gene TRBJ2-5; 7 nucleotides align to TRBD2. The CDR3 loop spans 14 amino acids. V lost 0 bases and J lost 6; bases outside the gene matches: 5. Per the germline V gene, CDR1 is SGDLS and CDR2 is YYNGEE. This CDR3 is CASSVGGTTKTQYF. The CDR3, as DNA: TGTGCCAGCAGCGTAGGGGGGACTACAAAGACCCAGTACTTC. Full variable domain (missing parts from reference TRBV9 and TRBJ2-5): DSGVTQTPKHLITATGQRVTLRCSPRSGDLSVYWYQQSLDQGLQFLIQYYNGEERAKGNILERFSAQQFPDLHSELNLSSLELGDSALYFCASSVGGTTKTQYFGPGTRLLVL.

This clone was detected once. The V gene is TRBV2, the J gene TRBJ1-2; no definite D call. The CDR3 spans 13 residues. Germline CDR1 is SNHLY and CDR2 is FYNNEI. Trimming pared 4 bases from V and 4 bases from J, leaving 10 bases between. The DNA for the CDR3 is TGTGCCAGCAGTGTGGGTCCCCGCTATGGCTACACCTTC. It translates to CASSVGPRYGYTF.

The V call is TRBV13, the J call TRBJ2-7, with TRBD1 matching over 10 bases. Germline values: CDR1 PRHDT, CDR2 FYEKMQ (reference sequence). The CDR3 is 15 residues long. With 2 bases clipped from V and 3 bases from J, the junction kept 4 bases outside the gene matches. This chain's CDR3 is CASSLPGQGNYEQYF. The CDR3 DNA reads TGTGCCAGCAGCTTACCGGGACAGGGGAACTACGAGCAGTACTTC.

The chain couples TRBV7-9 to TRBJ2-1; TRBD2 matches at 13 bases. Germline values: CDR1 SEHNR, CDR2 FQNEAQ (reference sequence). The CDR3 loop spans 15 amino acids. Trimming cost V 3 bases and J 6 bases; bases outside gene matches: 2. The CDR3 DNA is TGTGCCAGCAGCTTTGGGACTAGCGGGACCAATGAGCAGTTCTTC. It encodes CASSFGTSGTNEQFF.

The chain recombines TRBV27 with TRBJ2-7; 10 nucleotides agree with TRBD2. This CDR3 comprises 15 residues. Germline V gene lookup returns CDR1 MNHEY and CDR2 SMNVEV (reference sequence). V was clipped by 3 bases and J by 3 bases; unmatched bases: 5. CDR3 nucleotides: TGTGCCAGCAGTTTGAGTCTAGCGGGGGTCTACGAGCAGTACTTC. Protein product: CASSLSLAGVYEQYF.

This chain connects TRBV11-2 to TRBJ1-1, with D perhaps TRBD1 (6 bases). From germline, CDR1 is SGHAT and CDR2 FQNNGV. The germline V and J ends were trimmed by 5 bases and 4 bases, with 17 bases remaining between them. The CDR3 is 15 residues long. The chain's CDR3 is CASSVHTGLATEAFF. The CDR3 bases are TGTGCCAGCAGCGTACATACAGGGCTTGCCACTGAAGCTTTCTTT.

This chain joins TRBV19 and TRBJ1-2, with D possibly matching TRBD1 (5 bases). The CDR3 consists of 14 residues. The V gene's germline CDR1 is LNHDA and CDR2 SQIVND (reference sequence). Trimming took 3 bases from V and 3 from J, leaving 11 bases between them. CDR3 loop: CASSMQGRDYGYTF. The CDR3 bases are TGTGCCAGTAGTATGCAAGGCAGGGACTATGGCTACACCTTC.

The chain combines TRBV5-1 with TRBJ1-4, with 10 bases matching TRBD1. Losses at the gene ends were 4 bases for V and 3 bases for J; bases not matched to a gene: 3. The CDR3 has 15 residues. Germline CDR1 SGHRS, CDR2 YFSETQ. The CDR3: CASSAGTGANEKLFF. The CDR3 coding sequence is TGCGCCAGCAGCGCGGGGACAGGGGCTAATGAAAAACTGTTTTTT.